This T cell receptor (beta chain) was recovered during a study of response to subunit inactivated influenza vaccine. Study-wide results and limits: Authors suggested that a seasonal influenza vaccination recruits few new T cells each time.

This clonotype has a handful of counts. As yet, its antigen is unknown. Each CDR3 protein is one row after TCRdb ran MiXCR on the RT-PCR reads. In the table there are approximately 160,000 distinct CDR3 sequences, approximately 12% of which are singletons. The CDR3 extends over 14 amino acids. Germline assignment: CDR1 SGDLS and CDR2 YYNGEE. V shed 0 bases and J 6 bases; nucleotides not matched to a gene: 4. The gene calls are TRBV9 and TRBJ2-3; 7 nucleotides line up with TRBD1. Sequencing was performed on CD8+ T cells sorted from PBMCs, taken around 2 years after vaccination. This clonotype was sampled from a man between 45 and 75 years old who received an inactivated influenza vaccine. The CDR3 DNA sequence: TGTGCCAGCAGCGTAGAAGGGGGCGGCGATACGCAGTATTTT. Translating it yields CASSVEGGGDTQYF.